This T cell receptor (beta chain) came from a study of T cells in Graves' hyperthyroidism and ophthalmopathy. Regarding the study as a whole: Appearing also in blood were most of the thyroid clonotypes expanded above 0.001.

Trimming removed 4 bases from V and 5 bases from J, with 17 bases in between. This CDR3 spans 15 amino acids. CDR1 and CDR2 (germline): SGHAT, FQNNGV. There were TCR beta CDR3 regions amplified from RNA transcripts. The TCR CDR3 was amplified in a first-round RT-PCR using the HTBI primer set. TCRdb re-called the multiplex PCR reads with MiXCR, one entry per CDR3 protein. Of hundreds of thousands of distinct CDR3 sequences in the sample, about 15% were seen once. As concerns this clonotype: Its antigen is currently unknown.

Ophthalmopathy cases scored 3 or more on the Clinical Activity Score and 4 or more on NOSPECS grade, with duration below 3 months. The study excluded patients with uncontrolled infection, other autoimmune disease, pregnancy or lactation. Isolation of PBMCs was performed on around 9.4 ml fresh peripheral blood. Sequencing was performed on blood. The chain couples TRBV11-2 to TRBJ2-5; D not resolved. The source is a woman in her 40s with Graves' ophthalmopathy. CDR3: CASSSDTIEWETQYF. In nucleotides, the CDR3 is TGTGCCAGCAGCTCAGACACGATTGAATGGGAGACCCAGTACTTC.